The 6 T cell receptor beta chains listed next were all sequenced from one sample in a study of regulatory T cells in long-lasting Graves disease. Sequencing libraries for TCR beta were prepared with iRepertoire HTBI primers and Arm-PCR of CDR3 regions. Each CDR3 protein is one row after TCRdb ran MiXCR on the multiplex PCR reads. The sample shows roughly 410,000 distinct CDR3 sequences, about 15% of them seen only once. Time point reported: newly diagnosed GD, antithyroid drugs for less than 3 months. Extracted PBMC RNA gave rise to the TCR library. The data also belong to a second study, concerning T cells in Graves' hyperthyroidism and ophthalmopathy.

Sequencing used peripheral blood mononuclear cells (PBMCs), obtained at new diagnosis, from a patient treated with antithyroid drugs. These receptors came from a woman in her forties with Graves disease.

This clonotype was seen ten or more times. The J gene is TRBJ2-5, the V gene TRBV2; maybe TRBD1 (5 bases). Trimming left V 8 bases short and J 6 bases short, with 16 bases between. Per the germline V gene, CDR1 is SNHLY and CDR2 is FYNNEI. This CDR3 has 13 residues. The CDR3 region is CASGADPGQTQYF. The CDR3 region has the DNA TGTGCCAGCGGGGCGGACCCAGGTCAGACCCAGTACTTC.

This chain joins TRBV18 and TRBJ2-1, with 7 positions matching TRBD1. The CDR3 runs 14 residues. The V and J ends lost 4 bases and 7 bases, in that order; junction bases with no gene match: 7. Germline assignment: CDR1 KGHSH and CDR2 LQKENI. The CDR3 here is CASSRDRARNEQFF. The CDR3 DNA reads as TGTGCCAGCTCACGTGACAGGGCGAGGAATGAGCAGTTCTTC.

This clonotype was counted ten times or more. The chain combines TRBV12-3 or TRBV12-4 with TRBJ2-1; 12 bases map to TRBD1. The CDR3 consists of 16 residues. V shed 2 bases, J shed 8 bases, and the junction held 7 bases outside the gene matches. DNA for the CDR3: TGTGCCAGCAGTTTAACCTCGGGACAGGGGGCGGATGAGCAGTTCTTC. It specifies CASSLTSGQGADEQFF.

The chain joins TRBV3-1 to TRBJ2-7; 9 bases agree with TRBD1. Trimming cost V 4 bases and J 3 bases; bases outside gene matches: 13. CDR1 is LGHDT, CDR2 YNNKEL, per germline (reference sequence). There are 17 residues in the CDR3. CDR3 in DNA: TGTGCCAGCAGCCCCGGGACAGGGTCGGGAGGCCTCTACGAGCAGTACTTC. Residues: CASSPGTGSGGLYEQYF.

This clonotype occurred many times. This chain connects TRBV12-3 or TRBV12-4 to TRBJ2-1; tentative D call: TRBD1 (7 bases). V dropped 8 bases and J dropped 4 bases, with 24 bases sitting between them. This CDR3 has 17 residues. CDR3 DNA sequence: TGTGCCAGCGTAGGACATAATGGCAGGGGGACTTACAATGAGCAGTTCTTC. Its protein product is CASVGHNGRGTYNEQFF.

V gene TRBV30 combines with J gene TRBJ1-1, with no clear D. The length of the CDR3 is 13 residues. Germline V gene sequence: CDR1 GTSNPN, CDR2 SVGIG (reference sequence). The germline V and J ends were trimmed by 1 base and 2 bases, with 8 bases remaining between them. The CDR3 bases are TGTGCCTGGAGTGACGGACTAAACACTGAAGCTTTCTTT. Encoded protein: CAWSDGLNTEAFF. The variable domain in full, with the rest retrieved from reference TRBV30 and TRBJ1-1, is SQTIHQWPATLVQPVGSPLSLECTVEGTSNPNLYWYRQAAGRGLQLLFYSVGIGQISSEVPQNLSASRPQDRQFILSSKKLLLSDSGFYLCAWSDGLNTEAFFGQGTRLTVV.